This TCR beta chain was sequenced during a study of T cells in Graves' hyperthyroidism and ophthalmopathy. In the study overall: Peripheral blood sampling occurred at initial diagnosis, before any treatment.

After removal of 3 bases from V and 0 bases from J, the junction contained 12 bases not matched to a gene. Germline CDR1 LNHDA, CDR2 SQIVND (reference sequence). The CDR3 sequence is 19 residues long. Diagnosis relied on clinical symptoms, serum thyroxine and TRAb, thyroid ultrasound and orbital computed tomography. The source material, RNA transcripts, was used to amplify TCR beta CDR3 regions. The HTBI primer set was used in a first-round RT-PCR of the TCR CDR3. A single record per CDR3 protein comes from TCRdb applying MiXCR to the multiplex PCR reads. Of about 200,000 distinct CDR3 sequences listed, about a sixth are singletons.

V and J are TRBV19 and TRBJ2-1; 9 bases line up with TRBD2. The source is a woman aged 45-65 years with Graves' hyperthyroidism. Sequenced material: blood. The CDR3 reads CASSIRLAAFPGSYNEQFF. DNA for the CDR3: TGTGCCAGTAGTATCCGACTAGCGGCCTTCCCCGGCTCCTACAATGAGCAGTTCTTC.